The TCR beta chain described here comes from a study of human T cells and chemical hapten exposure. The V and J ends lost 3 bases and 1 base, in that order; junction bases with no gene match: 10. Per the germline V gene, CDR1 is SQVTM and CDR2 is ANQGSEA. The CDR3 is 17 residues long. Each CDR3 protein gets one entry after TCRdb re-called the RACE reads with MiXCR. The table shows just over 40,000 distinct CDR3 sequences, with approximately 3.5% occurring only once. The time point denotes: patch test 2, 6 weeks after DPC sensitization. Treatment of the sample: therapeutic diphenylcyclopropenone sensitization with weekly scalp DPC. The total RNA was obtained from whole blood that was not fractionated. This clonotype has only a few counts.

The TCR comes from a man aged 40-49 years with alopecia areata. Some clones in this sample may be carry-over from other donors' samples. Here the sequenced sample was whole blood, taken in connection with sensitization to the hapten diphenylcyclopropenone (DPC). The rearrangement uses TRBV29-1 and TRBJ2-1; TRBD2 matches 9 bases. The CDR3 nucleotides are TGCAGCGTTGAGCCCCCGGGACTAGCAAATTCCTACAATGAGCAGTTCTTC. Protein: CSVEPPGLANSYNEQFF.